The sequence of this T cell receptor beta chain was determined in a study of T cells expressing NK-cell markers. Study-level background: HCMV serostatus: most of the eight sequenced donors positive, one negative.

After re-calling the 5' RACE reads, TCRdb lists one entry per CDR3 protein, DNA absent. The sample table includes 300,000 to 500,000 distinct CDR3 sequences. The CDR3 length is 17 residues. Germline V gene lookup returns CDR1 KGHDR and CDR2 SFDVKD. Material: blood T cells: a sorted CD56 or NKG2C T cell subset, CD4+ or CD8+ T cells, or bulk PBMC T cells (not recorded which). This sequence originates from a woman in her fifties or sixties in good health. The rearrangement uses TRBV24-1 and TRBJ2-4; lacking DNA, the TRBD1 call made by TCRdb goes unchecked. CDR3 sequence reads: CATSDLMTVLAKNIQYF.